The source of this T cell receptor (beta chain) is a study of blood T cell repertoires in COVID-19. Study background: Samples taken during acute and convalescent COVID-19 were collected in the United States, Italy and Spain. T cells, B-cell-depleted T cells, or PBMCs provided the cDNA or gDNA that served as material.

Trimming took 2 bases from V and 4 from J, leaving 8 bases between them. The CDR3 runs to 13 residues. The germline gives CDR1 GTSNPN, CDR2 SVGIG (reference sequence). Seattle's enrolled individuals joined amid active infection and were then monitored longitudinally. Source study methods: From reference gene primer amplification, estimates of nucleated cell counts were derived. Sequenced by immunoSEQ multiplex PCR; TCRdb stores in-frame clones only, minus some. V and J calls and clone size are as listed in that table; D and trimming were resolved from the DNA. The data hold 250,000 to 400,000 clones, with 85% to 90% observed a single time. The sample holds one count of this clone.

This sequence joins TRBV30 and TRBJ2-2; a weak D match, TRBD2 (6 bases). The clonotype comes from a woman in her 30s with COVID-19, enrolled during active disease. The specimen was peripheral blood. CDR3 residues: CAWSRRGTGELFF. Here the CDR3 DNA reads TGTGCCTGGAGTAGGAGGGGCACCGGGGAGCTGTTTTTT.